A selection of T cell receptor beta chains follows, all from one sample in a study of blood T cell repertoires in COVID-19. TCRdb's copy holds only in-frame clones and misses some; the assay was immunoSEQ multiplex PCR. The sample has some 300,000 clones, over 85% seen once. Sequences were obtained from PBMCs or T cells enriched from blood (not recorded which). The receptors stem from a woman aged 25-40 years who had recovered from COVID-19. Both conserved end residues are part of each CDR3. D genes are given only for firm matches. Size values are once, few and many counts, or a class for expanded clones, and some rows have none.

once	TRBD2	TRBJ2-7	TRBV3-1/TRBV3-2	TGTGCCAGCAGCCAAGGTGGCGGGAGGGCCGTCTACGAGCAGTACTTC	CASSQGGGRAVYEQYF
NA	NA	TRBJ2-5	TRBV11-2	TGTGCCAGCAGCCGATCGGAGTTACAAGAGACCCAGTACTTC	CASSRSELQETQYF
NA	TRBD2	TRBJ2-1	TRBV10-3	TGTGCCACCGTCGGGTCGCTCCGTAGCGGGGGGTACAATGAGCAGTTCTTC	CATVGSLRSGGYNEQFF
NA	NA	TRBJ2-1	TRBV10-3	TGTGCCATCAGTGAGTATCCTAGCCTCAATGAGCAGTTCTTC	CAISEYPSLNEQFF
NA	TRBD1	TRBJ1-4	TRBV28	TGTGCCAGCAGTTTGCGACAGGGGGTTAATGAAAAACTGTTTTTT	CASSLRQGVNEKLFF
NA	TRBD2	TRBJ2-1	TRBV7-9	TGTGCCAAAACAAGACTAGCGCATTACAATGAGCAGTTCTTC	CAKTRLAHYNEQFF
NA	NA	TRBJ2-2	TRBV5-1	TGCGCCAGCAGCTCGGGACAAACCGAGGCCGGGGAGCTGTTTTTT	CASSSGQTEAGELFF
NA	NA	TRBJ1-1	TRBV14	TGTGCCAGCAGCCAAGATAGGCGGCCGAACACTGAAGCTTTCTTT	CASSQDRRPNTEAFF
NA	TRBD1	TRBJ2-2	TRBV10-3	TGTGCCATCAGTGCCGACAGGGGGCGGGGCACCGGGGAGCTGTTTTTT	CAISADRGRGTGELFF
NA	TRBD2	TRBJ2-7	TRBV5-1	TGCGCCAGCAGCTTGGGCGGGACTAGTGTCTACGAGCAGTACTTC	CASSLGGTSVYEQYF
NA	NA	TRBJ1-3	TRBV11-2	TGTGCCAGCGGAAACTACAGGGAATTCTCTGGAAACACCATATATTTT	CASGNYREFSGNTIYF
NA	TRBD2	TRBJ2-7	TRBV13	TGTGCCAGCAGCCCACGGGGGGGGCGGGAAGGCTACGAGCAGTACTTC	CASSPRGGREGYEQYF
NA	TRBD1	TRBJ1-6	TRBV12-3/TRBV12-4	TGTGCCAGCAGTTTCGACAGGGGTTCACCCCTCCACTTT	CASSFDRGSPLHF
NA	TRBD2	TRBJ2-1	TRBV5-5	TGTGCCAGCAGCTGGGGAGGGGACTACAATGAGCAGTTCTTC	CASSWGGDYNEQFF
NA	NA	TRBJ1-1	TRBV2	TGTGCCACCCCGCGGAGGGGTAGGTTTCCCACTGAAGCTTTCTTT	CATPRRGRFPTEAFF
NA	NA	TRBJ1-1	TRBV7-8	TGTGCCAGCAGCCGACAGGAGAACACTGAAGCTTTCTTT	CASSRQENTEAFF
NA	NA	TRBJ1-1	TRBV4-1	TGCGCCAGCAGCCAAGTCTTGGCACGAGGAAACACTGAAGCTTTCTTT	CASSQVLARGNTEAFF
NA	TRBD2	TRBJ2-5	TRBV7-2	TGTGCCAGCAGCTTAAACAGCGGGAGGGGGGAGACCCAGTACTTC	CASSLNSGRGETQYF
NA	TRBD2	TRBJ2-1	TRBV5-6	TGTGCCAGCAGCTCCCGACTAGCGGGATACAATGAGCAGTTCTTC	CASSSRLAGYNEQFF
NA	NA	TRBJ2-2	TRBV4-2	TGTGCCAGCAGCCAAGATCCCCCGGACATCAACACCGGGGAGCTGTTTTTT	CASSQDPPDINTGELFF
NA	TRBD1	TRBJ1-3	TRBV6-5	TGTGCCAGCAGTTCCGGGACAGGAGCTGGAAACACCATATATTTT	CASSSGTGAGNTIYF
NA	TRBD1	TRBJ2-7	TRBV4-1	TGCGCCAGCAGCTGGACGGGGACAGGATCCTACGAGCAGTACTTC	CASSWTGTGSYEQYF
NA	NA	TRBJ2-2	TRBV7-9	TGTGCCAGCAGCTTATCCCACAGGGCGAAGAACACCGGGGAGCTGTTTTTT	CASSLSHRAKNTGELFF
once	TRBD1	TRBJ2-1	TRBV12-5	TGTGCTAGTGGTTTGGTACTGTGGGCAGACAGGGGGCTCAATGAGCAGTTCTTC	CASGLVLWADRGLNEQFF
NA	NA	TRBJ2-7	TRBV7-2	TGTGCCAGCAGCTTCGGGACTGGGCACGAGCAGTACTTC	CASSFGTGHEQYF
NA	TRBD1	TRBJ1-6	TRBV6-5	TGTGCCAGCAGGCCGGGACAGGGAGACTCACCCCTCCACTTT	CASRPGQGDSPLHF
NA	NA	TRBJ2-1	TRBV3-1/TRBV3-2	TGTGCCAGCAGCCAAGACTCGACTGCTCAGAATGAGCAGTTCTTC	CASSQDSTAQNEQFF
once	NA	TRBJ2-7	TRBV28	TGTGCCAGCAGCTGGGGCACGGGACTCCCGAAAACCACCTCCTACGAGCAGTACTTC	CASSWGTGLPKTTSYEQYF
NA	NA	TRBJ1-1	TRBV28	TGTGCCAGCAGTCCGCCTGGTACAGCGAACACTGAAGCTTTCTTT	CASSPPGTANTEAFF
NA	TRBD2	TRBJ2-1	TRBV28	TGTGCCAGCAGTTATCGCGGGGGGCAGTTCTTC	CASSYRGGQFF
NA	TRBD2	TRBJ2-1	TRBV4-2	TGTGCCAGCAGCCCTGTTTTAGCGGGAGAGTACGGTGAGCAGTTCTTC	CASSPVLAGEYGEQFF
NA	NA	TRBJ1-2	TRBV28	TGTGCCAGCGCCCCCTCGGTTGTCCCTGGCTACACCTTC	CASAPSVVPGYTF
NA	NA	TRBJ1-2	TRBV4-1	TGCGCCAGCAGCCAAGGGGGGAGGGGCTATGGCTACACCTTC	CASSQGGRGYGYTF
NA	TRBD1	TRBJ1-5	TRBV19	TGTGCCAGTAGCCGACAGGGGGCTAGCAATCAGCCCCAGCATTTT	CASSRQGASNQPQHF
once	NA	TRBJ1-2	TRBV2	TGTGCCAGCAGACCAACAGGGACTGGCTACACCTTC	CASRPTGTGYTF
NA	TRBD2	TRBJ2-5	TRBV6-6	TGTGCCAGCAGTCGGGCGGGAGGGCCAAGGGGGGAGACCCAGTACTTC	CASSRAGGPRGETQYF
NA	NA	TRBJ1-4	TRBV6-5	TGTGCCAGCAGGAGTAATGAAAAACTGTTTTTT	CASRSNEKLFF
NA	NA	TRBJ1-2	TRBV19	TGTGCCAGTAGCGGGGAGACAGGTTTTAATGGCTACACCTTC	CASSGETGFNGYTF
NA	NA	TRBJ2-5	TRBV5-1	TGCGCCAGCAGCCGGGGGTCCTCAGGACAAGAGACCCAGTACTTC	CASSRGSSGQETQYF
NA	NA	TRBJ1-1	TRBV5-1	TGCGCCAGCAGCTTGGGAGCCGCGGGGAACACTGAAGCTTTCTTT	CASSLGAAGNTEAFF
NA	NA	TRBJ2-7	TRBV5-6	TGTGCCAGCAGCTTCTTGGACTACTCCTCCTACGAGCAGTACTTC	CASSFLDYSSYEQYF
NA	NA	TRBJ1-6	TRBV30	TGTGCCTGGACCGCACAGGGACCACCCCTCCACTTT	CAWTAQGPPLHF
NA	TRBD2	TRBJ2-3	TRBV28	TGTGCCAGCAGTCATCATACCAGGACTAGCGGGAGCACAGATACGCAGTATTTT	CASSHHTRTSGSTDTQYF
NA	TRBD2	TRBJ2-1	TRBV23-1	TGCGCCAGCAGTCAATCCCAAAGCGGGAAGCAGTTCTTC	CASSQSQSGKQFF
few	NA	TRBJ1-1	TRBV27	TGTGCCAGCAGTTGGGCCAGCACGAACACTGAAGCTTTCTTT	CASSWASTNTEAFF
NA	NA	TRBJ1-2	TRBV6-5	TGTGCCAGCAGTCCCGGGACATCTAACTATGGCTACACCTTC	CASSPGTSNYGYTF
NA	TRBD2	TRBJ2-3	TRBV7-9	TGTGCCAGCAGCCAGGGACTAGCGGTAGCAGATACGCAGTATTTT	CASSQGLAVADTQYF
NA	NA	TRBJ2-7	TRBV4-2	TGTGCCAGCAGCCTTACGCAGGGAACCTACGAGCAGTACTTC	CASSLTQGTYEQYF
NA	NA	TRBJ1-2	TRBV4-1	TGCGCCAGCAGCCGAGAGTCTCAGGGCTATGGCTACACCTTC	CASSRESQGYGYTF
NA	TRBD1	TRBJ2-7	TRBV6-5	TGTGCCAGCAGTTATGGGACAGGGGGCGTCTACGAGCAGTACTTC	CASSYGTGGVYEQYF
once	TRBD1	TRBJ2-7	TRBV2	TGTGCCAGCAGGGGGGACAGTGGTCGCGACGAGCAGTACTTC	CASRGDSGRDEQYF
NA	NA	TRBJ1-2	TRBV5-1	TGCGCCAGCAGCCAAGGGGGTGTCTATGGCTACACCTTC	CASSQGGVYGYTF
NA	NA	TRBJ1-6	TRBV10-3	TGTGCCATCAGTGAGTCGATTGAGGGAAGCTCCCTCCACTTT	CAISESIEGSSLHF
NA	TRBD1	TRBJ2-7	TRBV6-5	TGTGCCAGCAGTTACTCGGGGACAGGGATCGACGAGCAGTACTTC	CASSYSGTGIDEQYF
NA	NA	TRBJ1-3	TRBV7-9	TGTGCCAGCAGCAACCCAGGGCGGGGGCGATCTGGAAACACCATATATTTT	CASSNPGRGRSGNTIYF
NA	NA	TRBJ1-2	TRBV18	TGTGCCAGCTCATACCAGTTTTATGGCTACACCTTC	CASSYQFYGYTF
NA	NA	TRBJ1-2	TRBV10-3	TGTGCCAACGCCGGCGACAGCTATGGCTACACCTTC	CANAGDSYGYTF